This T cell receptor beta chain stems from a study of T cell repertoires in aging, cancer and after chemotherapy. Study in general: The whole study produced a dataset of around 8.4 million TCR reads. Findings and caveats of the study: In each cancer cohort, median generation probability increased across chemotherapy, suggesting thymic output rebounded. Lymphoid organ infiltration in hematological cancer patients may impair thymic emigration or peripheral T cell expansion.

Rearranged V-D-J TRB sequences were amplified with a mixed TRB-A/B primer pool. TCRdb re-called the multiplex PCR reads through MiXCR, storing one row per CDR3 protein. The table includes about 530 distinct CDR3 sequences, approximately 19% detected once. TCR beta rearrangements were amplified from peripheral blood genomic DNA. By share, this clonotype ranks as medium-sized. Antigen specificity is unknown. The origin of this receptor is a human donor with a blood cancer. The donor label of this sample is uncertain. Sequenced material: blood.

The CDR3 nucleotides read TGTGCCAGCAGACCACAGGGGAACCATCAGCCCCAGCATTTT. It encodes CASRPQGNHQPQHF. This chain connects TRBV6-2 or TRBV6-3 to TRBJ1-5, with 7 bases lining up with TRBD1. The CDR3 runs 14 residues. Trimming took 6 bases from V and 5 from J; bases not matched to a gene: 7. The germline gives CDR1 MNHEY, CDR2 SVGEGT.